The 29 T cell receptor beta chains below were found in one sample sequenced in a study of blood T cell repertoires in COVID-19. Measured with immunoSEQ multiplex PCR; TCRdb has only the in-frame clones, and not every one. This sample has 100,000 to 130,000 clones, with around 88% found just once. Material: peripheral blood. These receptor sequences come from a man between 50 and 59 years old with active or convalescent COVID-19.

This chain uses TRBV6-5 with TRBJ1-1; tentative D call: TRBD1 (5 bases). Per the germline V gene, CDR1 is MNHEY and CDR2 is SVGAGI. Trimming pared 7 bases from V and 0 bases from J, leaving 9 bases between. The CDR3 is 13 residues long. DNA for the CDR3: TGTGCCAGCACCCCGACAGTGAACACTGAAGCTTTCTTT. Its protein is CASTPTVNTEAFF.

The rearrangement uses TRBV19 and TRBJ2-4, with a possible D match to TRBD1 (5 bases). The CDR3 runs 15 residues. Deletions cut 10 bases from V and 1 base from J, with 17 bases between. In germline, CDR1 is LNHDA, CDR2 SQIVND (reference sequence). DNA for the CDR3: TGTGCCACCTCAACCCCCAACAGGGCCAAAAACATTCAGTACTTC. As protein: CATSTPNRAKNIQYF.

V and J are TRBV5-1 and TRBJ1-1, with 9 nucleotides matching TRBD1. V was clipped by 3 bases and J by 1 base; unmatched bases: 4. The CDR3 totals 15 residues. Germline CDR1 reads SGHRS; CDR2 reads YFSETQ. This CDR3 reads CASSWEGQGNTEAFF. DNA of the CDR3: TGCGCCAGCAGCTGGGAGGGACAGGGGAACACTGAAGCTTTCTTT.

The V call is TRBV27, the J call TRBJ2-3; 8 bases are a match to TRBD1. This CDR3 has 14 amino acids. The germline gives CDR1 MNHEY, CDR2 SMNVEV (reference sequence). The J segment lost 4 bases and the V segment lost 4 bases, leaving 4 bases of the junction unmatched. CDR3 nucleotides: TGTGCCAGCAGTTCCCCAGGGGGCCCAGATACGCAGTATTTT. Amino acid sequence: CASSSPGGPDTQYF.

This chain uses TRBV9 with TRBJ2-7; weak D call: TRBD2 (6 bases). Germline V gene sequence: CDR1 SGDLS, CDR2 YYNGEE. CDR3 length equals 15 residues. Trimming cost V 0 bases and J 3 bases, with 13 bases left between them. The CDR3 sequence is CASSVAERVDYEQYF. The CDR3 region has the DNA TGTGCCAGCAGCGTAGCTGAGCGGGTGGACTACGAGCAGTACTTC.

CDR3 coding DNA: TGTGCCAGCAGCCCTCGGACCGGGACTAGCGGGTACAATGAGCAGTTCTTC. It is translated as CASSPRTGTSGYNEQFF. J is TRBJ2-1 and V is TRBV7-2; TRBD2 agrees at 12 bases. Germline V gene lookup returns CDR1 SGHTA and CDR2 FQGNSA. This CDR3 comprises 17 residues. V lost 5 bases, J lost 4 bases, and 9 bases stayed unmatched.

The chain couples TRBV5-3 to TRBJ1-2; possibly TRBD1 for D (5 bases). TRBV5-3 is designated an ORF whose function remains uncertain. The CDR3 is 18 amino acids. V was cut by 7 bases and J by 4 bases, with 29 bases left in between. CDR3 protein: CARGIYDSVPPYGYGYTF. The CDR3 DNA follows: TGTGCCAGAGGGATCTACGACAGTGTCCCACCTTATGGCTATGGCTACACCTTC.

The genes are TRBV30 and TRBJ1-2; 12 bases align to TRBD1. This CDR3 comprises 14 residues. The V gene's germline CDR1 is GTSNPN and CDR2 SVGIG (reference sequence). The V segment lost 5 bases and the J segment 5 bases; nucleotides outside the gene matches: 6. CDR3 DNA sequence: TGTGCCTGGGGTGAGGGACAGGGGGCATATGGCTACACCTTC. Its protein product is CAWGEGQGAYGYTF.

V is TRBV6-5 and J is TRBJ2-5, with 7 bases fitting TRBD1. V lost 9 bases, J lost 1 base, and 11 bases stayed unmatched. The germline V gene encodes CDR1 MNHEY and CDR2 SVGAGI. The CDR3 runs 15 residues. DNA of the CDR3: TGTGCCAGTTCTCCCGGGACAGTAACCCAAGAGACCCAGTACTTC. Encoded protein: CASSPGTVTQETQYF.

The chain carries TRBV19 and TRBJ1-6; 7 positions match TRBD1. This CDR3 spans 14 amino acids. J was trimmed by 7 bases and V by 5 bases; bases with no gene match: 5. CDR1 is LNHDA and CDR2 is SQIVND in the germline V gene (reference sequence). CDR3 nucleotide sequence: TGTGCCAGTAGTGCTCGACAGGGAAATTCACCCCTCCACTTT. It translates to CASSARQGNSPLHF.

V is TRBV25-1 and J is TRBJ2-3; 8 bases line up with TRBD2. Germline V CDR1 and CDR2: MGHDK, SYGVNS. This CDR3 region has 13 residues. Trimming took 8 bases from V and 2 from J; bases not matched to a gene: 3. CDR3 region: CASWTSITDTQYF. Here the CDR3 DNA reads TGTGCCAGCTGGACTAGCATCACAGATACGCAGTATTTT.

The J gene is TRBJ1-6, the V gene TRBV14, with D possibly being TRBD1 (5 bases). Trimming took 4 bases from V and 2 from J, leaving 9 bases between them. Germline CDR1 reads SGHDN; CDR2 reads FVKESK. The CDR3 is 15 amino acids. This chain's CDR3 is CASSPAGPYNSPLHF. Written as DNA, the CDR3 is TGTGCCAGCAGCCCAGCGGGACCCTATAATTCACCCCTCCACTTT.

This sequence joins TRBV5-1 and TRBJ2-7; TRBD2 matches at 8 bases. J was trimmed by 3 bases and V by 4 bases; bases with no gene match: 12. Per the germline V gene, CDR1 is SGHRS and CDR2 is YFSETQ. This CDR3 has 16 residues. The DNA for the CDR3 is TGCGCCAGCAGCGTCTCCTCCATAGCGGGATTCTACGAGCAGTACTTC. Translating gives CASSVSSIAGFYEQYF.

The rearrangement joins TRBV28 to TRBJ2-2, with 9 nucleotides matching TRBD1. The V segment lost 7 bases and the J segment 4 bases; nucleotides outside the gene matches: 10. The CDR3 loop spans 16 amino acids. Germline values: CDR1 MDHEN, CDR2 SYDVKM. The CDR3 DNA sequence: TGTGCCAGCAAAGAGGCCGGGACAGGGAGCACCGGGGAGCTGTTTTTT. The encoded protein is CASKEAGTGSTGELFF.

V usage is TRBV6-1 and J usage is TRBJ1-1; D might be TRBD1 (6 bases). The CDR3 runs to 16 residues. Trimming pared 4 bases from V and 4 bases from J, leaving 19 bases between. CDR1 MNHNS and CDR2 SASEGT come from the germline V gene. CDR3 in amino acids: CASSGPSGPQGTEAFF. The CDR3 DNA reads as TGTGCCAGCAGTGGTCCTTCGGGGCCACAGGGCACTGAAGCTTTCTTT.

This chain joins TRBV28 and TRBJ2-4; no reliable D call. CDR3 length: 15 amino acids. V lost 6 bases and J 0 bases, leaving 12 bases between the germline ends. Germline V lookup: CDR1 MDHEN, CDR2 SYDVKM. The CDR3 nucleotides are TGTGCCAGCAGCTCCGAAAGACTAGCCAAAAACATTCAGTACTTC. Protein product: CASSSERLAKNIQYF.

This chain joins TRBV10-2 and TRBJ2-1; TRBD2 matches 8 bases. Germline-derived CDR1 and CDR2 are WSHSY and SAAADI. The CDR3 contains 14 residues. V was clipped by 3 bases and J by 5 bases; unmatched bases: 3. The CDR3 region is CASSEAGAHNEQFF. Here the CDR3 DNA reads TGCGCCAGCAGTGAAGCGGGAGCCCACAATGAGCAGTTCTTC.

J is TRBJ2-5 and V is TRBV18, with TRBD2 matching over 9 bases. Germline CDR1 is KGHSH and CDR2 is LQKENI. The CDR3 covers 16 residues. Trimming removed 6 bases from V and 4 bases from J; junction bases left unmatched: 12. CDR3 in amino acids: CASSGYQGGRVETQYF. The DNA for the CDR3 is TGTGCCAGCTCCGGCTACCAAGGCGGGAGGGTAGAGACCCAGTACTTC. Together with reference TRBV18 and TRBJ2-5, the CDR3 gives the full variable domain: NAGVMQNPRHLVRRRGQEARLRCSPMKGHSHVYWYRQLPEEGLKFMVYLQKENIIDESGMPKERFSAEFPKEGPSILRIQQVVRGDSAAYFCASSGYQGGRVETQYFGPGTRLLVL.

This chain connects TRBV6-2 or TRBV6-3 to TRBJ2-1; 9 bases line up with TRBD2. This CDR3 region has 18 residues. J gave up 3 bases and V 6 bases, and 15 bases lay outside the gene matches. Per germline, CDR1 MNHEY and CDR2 SVGEGT. CDR3 in amino acids: CASSGTSHTLKYYNEQFF. CDR3 nucleotide sequence: TGTGCCAGCAGCGGGACTAGCCACACCCTAAAGTACTACAATGAGCAGTTCTTC.

This clone came up a few times. This rearrangement joins TRBV14 to TRBJ1-2; 9 bases agree with TRBD1. This CDR3 region has 14 residues. Per the germline V gene, CDR1 is SGHDN and CDR2 is FVKESK. V lost 4 bases and J lost 7; bases outside the gene matches: 7. The CDR3 DNA reads as TGTGCCAGCAGCCGATCGGGACAGGGCCGTGGCTACACCTTC. Translated, it gives CASSRSGQGRGYTF.

The chain has TRBV2 and TRBJ1-4; D unresolved. V was clipped by 6 bases and J by 5 bases, with 10 bases between them. Germline CDR1 reads SNHLY; CDR2 reads FYNNEI. This CDR3 is 13 amino acids long. The CDR3 spells CASRQNVNEKLFF. For the CDR3, the DNA is TGTGCCAGCAGACAGAACGTAAATGAAAAACTGTTTTTT.

V is TRBV6-1 and J is TRBJ2-7; D gene uncertain. CDR3 length: 11 amino acids. Per the germline V gene, CDR1 is MNHNS and CDR2 is SASEGT. Trimming cost V 3 bases and J 6 bases, with 6 bases left between them. In nucleotides, the CDR3 is TGTGCCAGCAGTGAGGCTGCCGAGCAGTACTTC. The encoded protein is CASSEAAEQYF.

This sequence joins TRBV6-5 and TRBJ2-5; D unclear. Germline loops: CDR1 MNHEY, CDR2 SVGAGI. Trimming shortened V by 2 bases and J by 1 base, and 11 bases separated the two germline ends. The CDR3 spans 15 residues. DNA of the CDR3: TGTGCCAGCAGTTACAGTATCGGGTCCCAAGAGACCCAGTACTTC. Translating it yields CASSYSIGSQETQYF.

The gene calls are TRBV11-2 and TRBJ2-1; weak D call: TRBD1 (6 bases). Germline V gene data show CDR1 as SGHAT and CDR2 as FQNNGV. CDR3 size: 15 residues. Trimming took 6 bases from V and 4 from J, leaving 16 bases between them. CDR3 protein: CASSFTRGRYNEQFF. As DNA, the CDR3 is TGTGCCAGCAGTTTTACTAGGGGGAGATACAATGAGCAGTTCTTC. The whole variable domain, remainder taken from reference TRBV11-2 and TRBJ2-1, is EAGVAQSPRYKIIEKRQSVAFWCNPISGHATLYWYQQILGQGPKLLIQFQNNGVVDDSQLPKDRFSAERLKGVDSTLKIQPAKLEDSAVYLCASSFTRGRYNEQFFGPGTRLTVL.

The chain has TRBV28 and TRBJ2-7; tentatively, D is TRBD1 (7 bases). Germline V gene data show CDR1 as MDHEN and CDR2 as SYDVKM. The CDR3 is 14 residues long. The germline V and J ends were trimmed by 6 bases and 3 bases, with 15 bases remaining between them. The CDR3 region is CASRLDREVYEQYF. The CDR3 bases are TGTGCCAGCAGGCTCGACAGGGAGGTCTACGAGCAGTACTTC.

This chain connects TRBV6-5 to TRBJ2-5, with 8 bases identical to TRBD2. Germline trimming cut 5 bases from V and 7 bases from J; bases unmatched to any gene: 6. There are 13 residues in the CDR3. The germline gives CDR1 MNHEY, CDR2 SVGAGI. The CDR3 sequence: CASSRGGEGTQYF. CDR3 DNA sequence: TGTGCCAGCAGTCGGGGGGGTGAGGGGACCCAGTACTTC.

The genes are TRBV7-2 and TRBJ2-3; the match to TRBD2 covers 8 bases. This CDR3 spans 14 amino acids. V shed 2 bases, J shed 4 bases, and the junction held 2 bases outside the gene matches. Germline lookup yields CDR1 SGHTA and CDR2 FQGNSA. CDR3 amino acids: CASSLSGGADTQYF. CDR3 DNA sequence: TGTGCCAGCAGCTTATCGGGGGGGGCAGATACGCAGTATTTT. Drawing the rest from reference TRBV7-2 and TRBJ2-3, the complete variable domain is GAGVSQSPSNKVTEKGKDVELRCDPISGHTALYWYRQSLGQGLEFLIYFQGNSAPDKSGLPSDRFSAERTGGSVSTLTIQRTQQEDSAVYLCASSLSGGADTQYFGPGTRLTVL.

This chain links TRBV5-4 with TRBJ2-1, with 14 bases that match TRBD2. Germline V CDR1 and CDR2: SGHNT, YYREEE (reference sequence). The CDR3 spans 15 residues. V shed 3 bases, J shed 10 bases, and the junction held 6 bases outside the gene matches. CDR3 in DNA: TGTGCCAGCAGCTCCCCGGGACTAGCGGGAGAGGAGCAGTTCTTC. This sequence encodes CASSSPGLAGEEQFF.

The CDR3 loop reads CASSLRRTSSYEQYF. The CDR3 DNA sequence: TGTGCCAGCAGTCTCCGGCGGACTAGCTCCTACGAGCAGTACTTC. The gene calls are TRBV5-8 and TRBJ2-7; 7 nucleotides agree with TRBD2. With 5 bases clipped from V and 0 bases from J, the junction kept 8 bases outside the gene matches. This CDR3 comprises 15 residues. CDR1 and CDR2 (germline): SGHTS, YDEGEE.